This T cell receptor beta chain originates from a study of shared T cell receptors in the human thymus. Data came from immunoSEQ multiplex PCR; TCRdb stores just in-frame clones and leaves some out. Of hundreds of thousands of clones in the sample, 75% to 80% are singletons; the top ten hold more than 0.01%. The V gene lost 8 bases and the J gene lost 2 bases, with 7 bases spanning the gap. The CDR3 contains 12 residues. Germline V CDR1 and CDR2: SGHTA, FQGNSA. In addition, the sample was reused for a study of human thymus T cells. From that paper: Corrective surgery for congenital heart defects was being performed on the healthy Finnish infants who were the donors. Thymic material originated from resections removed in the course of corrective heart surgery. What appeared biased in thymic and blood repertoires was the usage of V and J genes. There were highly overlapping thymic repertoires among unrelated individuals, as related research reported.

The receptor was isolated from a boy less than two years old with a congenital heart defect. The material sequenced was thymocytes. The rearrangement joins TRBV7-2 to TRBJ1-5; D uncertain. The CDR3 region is CASAGGNQPQHF. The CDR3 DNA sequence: TGTGCCAGCGCCGGGGGCAATCAGCCCCAGCATTTT.